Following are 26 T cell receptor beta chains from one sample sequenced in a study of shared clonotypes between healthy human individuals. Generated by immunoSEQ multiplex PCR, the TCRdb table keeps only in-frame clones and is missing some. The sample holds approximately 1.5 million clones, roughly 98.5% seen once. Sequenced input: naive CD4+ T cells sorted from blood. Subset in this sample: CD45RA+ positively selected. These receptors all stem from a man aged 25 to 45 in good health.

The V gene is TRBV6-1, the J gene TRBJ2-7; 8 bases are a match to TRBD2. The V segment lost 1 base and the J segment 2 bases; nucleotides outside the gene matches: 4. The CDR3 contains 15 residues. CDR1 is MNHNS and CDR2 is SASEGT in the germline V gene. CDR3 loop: CASSEVTSGAYEQYF. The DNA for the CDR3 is TGTGCCAGCAGTGAAGTAACTAGCGGAGCCTACGAGCAGTACTTC.

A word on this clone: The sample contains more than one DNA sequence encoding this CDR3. The CDR3 DNA reads as TGTGCCACCAGCAGAGATCAAGGGGAGACCCAGTACTTC. Protein sequence: CATSRDQGETQYF. J is TRBJ2-5 and V is TRBV15; D is ambiguous. This CDR3 is built from 13 residues. Trimming pared 0 bases from V and 5 bases from J, leaving 7 bases between. Germline V gene sequence: CDR1 LNHNV, CDR2 YYDKDF (reference sequence).

The CDR3 sequence is CASSYSVEVSYEQYF. For the CDR3, the DNA is TGTGCCAGCAGTTACTCGGTAGAGGTATCCTACGAGCAGTACTTC. The chain has TRBV6-5 and TRBJ2-7, with D unclear. V was shortened by 0 bases and J by 1 base, with 10 bases between the two germline ends. There are 15 residues in the CDR3. Germline-derived CDR1 and CDR2 are MNHEY and SVGAGI.

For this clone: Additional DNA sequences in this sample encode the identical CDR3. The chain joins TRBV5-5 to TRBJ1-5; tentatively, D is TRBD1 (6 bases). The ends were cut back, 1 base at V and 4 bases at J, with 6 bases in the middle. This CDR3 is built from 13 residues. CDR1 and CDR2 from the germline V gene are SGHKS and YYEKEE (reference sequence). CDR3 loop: CASSLTGNQPQHF. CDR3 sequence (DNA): TGTGCCAGCAGCTTGACAGGGAATCAGCCCCAGCATTTT.

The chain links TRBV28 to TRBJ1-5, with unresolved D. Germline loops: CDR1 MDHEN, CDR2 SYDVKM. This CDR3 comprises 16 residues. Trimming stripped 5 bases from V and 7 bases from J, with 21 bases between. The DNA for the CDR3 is TGTGCCAGCAGTCCCTGGGTGCCAGGTGGTGGCCAGCCCCAGCATTTT. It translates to CASSPWVPGGGQPQHF.

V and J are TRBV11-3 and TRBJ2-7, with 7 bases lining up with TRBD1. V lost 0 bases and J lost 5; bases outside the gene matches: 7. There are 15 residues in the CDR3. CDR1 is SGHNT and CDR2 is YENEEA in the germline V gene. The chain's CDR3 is CASSLEGQPFNEQYF. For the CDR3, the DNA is TGTGCCAGCAGCTTAGAGGGACAGCCTTTTAACGAGCAGTACTTC. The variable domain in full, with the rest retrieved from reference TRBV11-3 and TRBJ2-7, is EAGVVQSPRYKIIEKKQPVAFWCNPISGHNTLYWYLQNLGQGPELLIRYENEEAVDDSQLPKDRFSAERLKGVDSTLKIQPAELGDSAVYLCASSLEGQPFNEQYFGPGTRLTVT.

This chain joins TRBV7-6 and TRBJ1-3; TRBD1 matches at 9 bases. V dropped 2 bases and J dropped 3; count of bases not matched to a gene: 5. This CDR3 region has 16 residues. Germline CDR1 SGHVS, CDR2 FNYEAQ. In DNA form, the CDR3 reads TGTGCCAGCAGCTTAACGGGACAGGGTTTTGGAAACACCATATATTTT. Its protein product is CASSLTGQGFGNTIYF.

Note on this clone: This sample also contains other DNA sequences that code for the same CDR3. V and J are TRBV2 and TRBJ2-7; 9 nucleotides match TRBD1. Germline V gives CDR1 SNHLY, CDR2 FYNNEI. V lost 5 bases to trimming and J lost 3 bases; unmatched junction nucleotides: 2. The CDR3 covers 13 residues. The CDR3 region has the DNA TGTGCCAGCAGTCGGGACAGGGTCTACGAGCAGTACTTC. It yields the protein CASSRDRVYEQYF.

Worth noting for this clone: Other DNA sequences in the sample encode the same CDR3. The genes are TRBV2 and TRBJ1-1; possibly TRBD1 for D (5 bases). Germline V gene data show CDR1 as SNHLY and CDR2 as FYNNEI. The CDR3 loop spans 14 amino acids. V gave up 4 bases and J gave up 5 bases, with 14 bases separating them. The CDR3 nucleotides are TGTGCCAGCAGTGTCGACAGCCCGAATACTGAAGCTTTCTTT. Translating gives CASSVDSPNTEAFF.

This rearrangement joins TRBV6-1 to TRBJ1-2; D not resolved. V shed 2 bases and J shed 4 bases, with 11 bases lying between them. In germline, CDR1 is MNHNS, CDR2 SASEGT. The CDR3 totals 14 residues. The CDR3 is CASSERLGTYGYTF. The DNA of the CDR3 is TGTGCCAGCAGTGAAAGGTTGGGCACCTATGGCTACACCTTC.

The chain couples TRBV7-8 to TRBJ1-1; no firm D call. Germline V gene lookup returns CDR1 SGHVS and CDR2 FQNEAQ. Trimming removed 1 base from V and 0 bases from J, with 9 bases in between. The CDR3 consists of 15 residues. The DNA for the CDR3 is TGTGCCAGCAGCTTAGGCTTACTGATGAACACTGAAGCTTTCTTT. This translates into CASSLGLLMNTEAFF.

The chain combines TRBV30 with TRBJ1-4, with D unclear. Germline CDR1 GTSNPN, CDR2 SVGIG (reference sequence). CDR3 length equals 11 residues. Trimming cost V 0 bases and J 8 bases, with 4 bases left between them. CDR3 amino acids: CAWSVREKLFF. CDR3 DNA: TGTGCCTGGAGTGTACGCGAAAAACTGTTTTTT.

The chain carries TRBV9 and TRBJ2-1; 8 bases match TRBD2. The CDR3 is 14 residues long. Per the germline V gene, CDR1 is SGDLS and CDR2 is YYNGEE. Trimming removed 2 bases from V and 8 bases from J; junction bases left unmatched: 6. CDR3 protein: CASSVGTSTDEQFF. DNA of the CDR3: TGTGCCAGCAGCGTCGGGACTAGTACCGATGAGCAGTTCTTC.

CDR3 loop: CASSGGLAGVGTGELFF. The CDR3 DNA reads TGCGCCAGCAGCGGGGGACTAGCGGGAGTCGGAACCGGGGAGCTGTTTTTT. The gene calls are TRBV5-1 and TRBJ2-2; 14 nucleotides line up with TRBD2. CDR1 is SGHRS and CDR2 is YFSETQ in the germline V gene. CDR3 length: 17 amino acids. With 4 bases clipped from V and 5 bases from J, the junction kept 7 bases outside the gene matches.

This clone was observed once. CDR3 nucleotide sequence: TGTGCCAGCTCTTCCCGAGCGGATAGCTCCTACAATGAGCAGTTCTTC. Translating gives CASSSRADSSYNEQFF. The chain combines TRBV18 with TRBJ2-1; tentatively, D is TRBD2 (5 bases). CDR1 KGHSH and CDR2 LQKENI come from the germline V gene. Trimming left V 6 bases short and J 0 bases short, with 15 bases between. CDR3 length: 16 residues.

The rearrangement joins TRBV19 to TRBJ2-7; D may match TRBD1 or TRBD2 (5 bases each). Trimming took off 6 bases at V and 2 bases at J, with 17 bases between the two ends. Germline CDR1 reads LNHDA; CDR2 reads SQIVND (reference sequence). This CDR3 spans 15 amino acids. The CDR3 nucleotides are TGTGCCAGTAGCCCCCTTTGGGACGGAACCTACGAGCAGTACTTC. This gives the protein CASSPLWDGTYEQYF. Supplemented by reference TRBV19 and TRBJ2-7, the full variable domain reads DGGITQSPKYLFRKEGQNVTLSCEQNLNHDAMYWYRQDPGQGLRLIYYSQIVNDFQKGDIAEGYSVSREKKESFPLTVTSAQKNPTAFYLCASSPLWDGTYEQYFGPGTRLTVT.

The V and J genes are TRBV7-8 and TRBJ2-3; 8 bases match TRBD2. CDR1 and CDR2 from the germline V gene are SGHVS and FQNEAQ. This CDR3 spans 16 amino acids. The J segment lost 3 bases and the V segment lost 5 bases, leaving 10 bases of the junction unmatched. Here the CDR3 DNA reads TGTGCCAGCAGCCCCCGGCGAGCGGGAGTTACAGATACGCAGTATTTT. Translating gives CASSPRRAGVTDTQYF.

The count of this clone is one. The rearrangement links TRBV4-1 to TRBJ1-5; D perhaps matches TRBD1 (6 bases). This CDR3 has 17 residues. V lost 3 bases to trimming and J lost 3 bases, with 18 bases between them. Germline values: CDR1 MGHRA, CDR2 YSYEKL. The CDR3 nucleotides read TGCGCCAGCAGCCACTCCCGGTCGGACAGCGACAATCAGCCCCAGCATTTT. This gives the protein CASSHSRSDSDNQPQHF.

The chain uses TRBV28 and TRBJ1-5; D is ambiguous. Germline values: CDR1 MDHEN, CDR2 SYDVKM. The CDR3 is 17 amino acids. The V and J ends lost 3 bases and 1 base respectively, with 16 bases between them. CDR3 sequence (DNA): TGTGCCAGCAGTTTCTGGGGAGGCATGGGAAGCAATCAGCCCCAGCATTTT. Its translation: CASSFWGGMGSNQPQHF.

CDR3 coding DNA: TGCAGCGCCCGGGCCACCTCCTACAATGAGCAGTTCTTC. Its protein product is CSARATSYNEQFF. J is TRBJ2-1 and V is TRBV29-1; no firm D call. Germline CDR1 reads SQVTM; CDR2 reads ANQGSEA. CDR3 length: 13 amino acids. The germline V and J ends were trimmed by 7 bases and 0 bases, with 10 bases remaining between them.

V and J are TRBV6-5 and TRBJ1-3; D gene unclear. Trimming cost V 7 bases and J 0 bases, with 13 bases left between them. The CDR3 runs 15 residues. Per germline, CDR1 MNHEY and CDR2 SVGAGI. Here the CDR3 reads CASTPQENSGNTIYF. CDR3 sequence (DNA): TGTGCCAGCACCCCCCAGGAAAACTCTGGAAACACCATATATTTT.

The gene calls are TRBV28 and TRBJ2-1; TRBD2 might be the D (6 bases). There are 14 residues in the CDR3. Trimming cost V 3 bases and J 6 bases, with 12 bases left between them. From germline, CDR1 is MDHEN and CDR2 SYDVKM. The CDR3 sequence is CASSFLPLANEQFF. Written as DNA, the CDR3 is TGTGCCAGCAGTTTCCTCCCACTAGCCAATGAGCAGTTCTTC.

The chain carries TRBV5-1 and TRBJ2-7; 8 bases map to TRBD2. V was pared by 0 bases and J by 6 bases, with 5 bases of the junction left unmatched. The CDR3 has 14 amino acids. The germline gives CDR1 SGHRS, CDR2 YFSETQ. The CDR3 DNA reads TGCGCCAGCAGCTTGGCGGGAGGGGCTTTCGAGCAGTACTTC. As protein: CASSLAGGAFEQYF.

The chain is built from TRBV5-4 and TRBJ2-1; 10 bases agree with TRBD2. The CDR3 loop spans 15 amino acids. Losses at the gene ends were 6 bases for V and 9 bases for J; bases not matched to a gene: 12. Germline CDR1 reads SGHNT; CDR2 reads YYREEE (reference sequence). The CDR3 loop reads CASTLGSGRAGEQFF. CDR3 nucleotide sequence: TGTGCCAGCACTTTGGGGAGCGGGAGGGCGGGTGAGCAGTTCTTC.

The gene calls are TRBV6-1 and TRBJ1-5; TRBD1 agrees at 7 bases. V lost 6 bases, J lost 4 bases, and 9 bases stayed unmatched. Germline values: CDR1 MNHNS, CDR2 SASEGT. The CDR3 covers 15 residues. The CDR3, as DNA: TGTGCCAGCAGGGAAATGGACAGGATTAATCAGCCCCAGCATTTT. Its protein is CASREMDRINQPQHF.

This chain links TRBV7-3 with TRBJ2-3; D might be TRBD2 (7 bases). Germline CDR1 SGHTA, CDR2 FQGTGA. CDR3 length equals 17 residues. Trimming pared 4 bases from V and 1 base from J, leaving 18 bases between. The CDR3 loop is CASSSSVGGPGTDTQYF. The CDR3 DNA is TGTGCCAGCAGCTCCTCCGTGGGGGGGCCCGGCACAGATACGCAGTATTTT. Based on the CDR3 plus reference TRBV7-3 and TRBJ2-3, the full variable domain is GAGVSQTPSNKVTEKGKYVELRCDPISGHTALYWYRQSLGQGPEFLIYFQGTGAADDSGLPNDRFFAVRPEGSVSTLKIQRTERGDSAVYLCASSSSVGGPGTDTQYFGPGTRLTVL.